The clone carrying this T cell receptor (beta chain) was picked up many times. The target antigen is unknown. CDR1 is GTSNPN and CDR2 is SVGIG in the germline V gene (reference sequence). There are 12 residues in the CDR3. The time point denotes: newly diagnosed GD, antithyroid drugs for less than 3 months. Isolated PBMC RNA provided the starting material for the TCR library. Building of the TCR beta libraries involved iRepertoire HTBI primers and Arm-PCR of CDR3 regions. TCRdb re-analysed the multiplex PCR reads in MiXCR, keeping a single row per CDR3 protein. The sample lists 300,000 to 400,000 distinct CDR3 sequences, approximately 20% seen once, with less than 40% in the top ten. The sample belongs to a study of regulatory T cells in long-lasting Graves disease. General study results and limits: Under persistent disease, TRBV28, TRBJ1-2 and TRBJ2-5 were used preferentially. Newly diagnosed Graves' patients had higher TCR diversity than persistent ones.

V gene TRBV30 combines with J gene TRBJ2-6, with D perhaps matching TRBD1 (6 bases). The source of this sequence is a female donor with Graves disease. Specimen: peripheral blood mononuclear cells (PBMCs), collected at new diagnosis, from a patient treated with antithyroid drugs. CDR3 nucleotide sequence: TGTGCATCAGGGGACGGGGCCAACGTCCTGACTTTC. It yields the protein CASGDGANVLTF.